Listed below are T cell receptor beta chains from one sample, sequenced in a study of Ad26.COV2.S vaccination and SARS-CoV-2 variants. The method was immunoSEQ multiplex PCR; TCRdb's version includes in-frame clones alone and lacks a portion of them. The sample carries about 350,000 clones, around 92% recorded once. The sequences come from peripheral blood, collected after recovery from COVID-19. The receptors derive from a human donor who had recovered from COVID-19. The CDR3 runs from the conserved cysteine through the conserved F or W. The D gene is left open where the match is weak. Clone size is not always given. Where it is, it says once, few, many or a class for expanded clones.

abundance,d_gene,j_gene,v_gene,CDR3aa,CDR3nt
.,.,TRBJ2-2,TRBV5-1,CASSLGRVRGYTGELFF,TGCGCCAGCAGCTTGGGGAGGGTTCGTGGCTACACCGGGGAGCTGTTTTTT
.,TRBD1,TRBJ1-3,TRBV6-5,CASRDRGYTIYF,TGTGCCAGCAGAGACAGGGGATACACCATATATTTT
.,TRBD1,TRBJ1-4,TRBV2,CASSPGTGVVNEKLFF,TGTGCCAGCAGTCCCGGGACAGGGGTCGTGAATGAAAAACTGTTTTTT
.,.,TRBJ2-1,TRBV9,CASSLSGTISNEQFF,TGTGCCAGCAGCTTGTCGGGGACGATAAGCAATGAGCAGTTCTTC
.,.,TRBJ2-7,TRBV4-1,CASSQRIRDYEQYF,TGCGCCAGCAGCCAACGTATCAGGGACTACGAGCAGTACTTC
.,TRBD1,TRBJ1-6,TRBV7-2,CASSDRTGAPLHF,TGTGCCAGCAGCGACCGGACAGGGGCACCCCTCCACTTT
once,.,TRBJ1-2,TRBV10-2,CASNGGGTGYTF,TGCGCCAGCAATGGAGGGGGTACTGGCTACACCTTC
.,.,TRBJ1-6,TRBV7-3,CASSRTFLAPLHF,TGTGCCAGCAGCCGAACTTTTTTGGCACCCCTCCACTTT
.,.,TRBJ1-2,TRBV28,CASTPPDPGSNYGYTF,TGTGCCAGCACCCCTCCGGACCCAGGTTCTAACTATGGCTACACCTTC
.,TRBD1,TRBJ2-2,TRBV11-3,CASSPQGVHTGELFF,TGTGCCAGCAGCCCCCAGGGGGTACACACCGGGGAGCTGTTTTTT
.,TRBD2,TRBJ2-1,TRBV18,CASSSRETSGDNEQFF,TGTGCCAGCTCCTCAAGGGAGACTAGCGGCGACAATGAGCAGTTCTTC
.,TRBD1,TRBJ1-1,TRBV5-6,CASSLARGLIGDTEAFF,TGTGCCAGCAGCTTGGCCAGGGGGCTAATAGGAGACACTGAAGCTTTCTTT
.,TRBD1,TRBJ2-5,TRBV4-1,CASSLRHPPGQGRSQRETQYF,TGCGCCAGCAGCCTTCGGCATCCCCCGGGACAGGGGAGATCCCAAAGAGAGACCCAGTACTTC
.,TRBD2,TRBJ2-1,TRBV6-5,CASSYSTSGANEQFF,TGTGCCAGCAGTTACTCCACTAGCGGGGCTAATGAGCAGTTCTTC
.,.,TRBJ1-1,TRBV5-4,CASSLEALGNTEAFF,TGTGCCAGCAGCTTGGAGGCGCTAGGGAACACTGAAGCTTTCTTT
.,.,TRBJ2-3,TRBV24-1,CATSDSVGPGDTQYF,TGTGCCACCAGTGATTCTGTCGGACCAGGGGATACGCAGTATTTT
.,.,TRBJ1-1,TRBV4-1,CASSRGEGPMNTEAFF,TGCGCCAGCAGCCGGGGAGAGGGGCCAATGAACACTGAAGCTTTCTTT
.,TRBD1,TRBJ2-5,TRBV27,CASSLSQGPGETQYF,TGTGCCAGCAGTTTATCACAGGGGCCGGGGGAGACCCAGTACTTC
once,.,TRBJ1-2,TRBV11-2,CASSAIRDRGSYGYTF,TGTGCCAGCAGCGCAATTCGGGACCGTGGGTCCTATGGCTACACCTTC
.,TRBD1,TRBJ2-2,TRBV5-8,CASTPLGTVTGELFF,TGTGCCAGCACCCCGTTGGGGACAGTCACCGGGGAGCTGTTTTTT
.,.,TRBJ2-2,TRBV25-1,CASSGPRRAGELFF,TGTGCCAGCAGTGGACCGCGGAGGGCCGGGGAGCTGTTTTTT
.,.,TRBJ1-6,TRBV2,CASSQNNSPLHF,TGTGCCAGCAGCCAGAATAATTCACCCCTCCACTTT
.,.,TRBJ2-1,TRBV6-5,CASSSAWGGGNEQFF,TGTGCCAGCAGCTCCGCATGGGGGGGCGGGAATGAGCAGTTCTTC
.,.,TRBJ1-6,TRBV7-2,CASRMAQQGVALHF,TGTGCCAGCAGAATGGCCCAACAGGGAGTAGCCCTCCACTTT
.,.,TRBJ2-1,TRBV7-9,CASSPIWGGLNEQFF,TGTGCCAGCAGCCCCATTTGGGGGGGCCTCAATGAGCAGTTCTTC
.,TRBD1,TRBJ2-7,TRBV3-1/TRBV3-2,CASSRDRVKYEQYF,TGTGCCAGCAGCCGGGACAGGGTAAAGTACGAGCAGTACTTC
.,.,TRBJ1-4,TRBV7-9,CASRRAEGEKLFF,TGTGCCAGCAGAAGGGCTGAGGGTGAAAAACTGTTTTTT
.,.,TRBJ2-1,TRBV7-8,CASSLNAFQEEFF,TGTGCCAGCAGCTTAAATGCCTTTCAGGAGGAGTTCTTC
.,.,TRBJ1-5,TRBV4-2,CASSQERRSNQPQHF,TGTGCCAGCAGCCAAGAGAGACGGTCCAATCAGCCCCAGCATTTT
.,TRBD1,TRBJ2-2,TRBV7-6,CASSSSTGVNTGELFF,TGTGCCAGCAGCTCAAGTACAGGGGTGAACACCGGGGAGCTGTTTTTT
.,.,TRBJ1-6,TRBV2,CASTRGANFPLHF,TGTGCCAGCACTCGGGGGGCTAATTTCCCCCTCCACTTT
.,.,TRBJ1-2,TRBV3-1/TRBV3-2,CASSPSRSYGYTF,TGTGCCAGCAGCCCTTCGCGCAGCTATGGCTACACCTTC
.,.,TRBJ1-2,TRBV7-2,CASSLAWGSGGRSYGYTF,TGTGCCAGCAGCTTAGCCTGGGGTTCGGGGGGAAGGTCCTATGGCTACACCTTC
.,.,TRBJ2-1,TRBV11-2,CASSLKLGSYNEQFF,TGTGCCAGCAGCTTAAAATTGGGATCCTACAATGAGCAGTTCTTC
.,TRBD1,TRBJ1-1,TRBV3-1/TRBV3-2,CASSRGTEGHKFF,TGTGCCAGCAGCCGGGGGACAGAGGGCCACAAGTTCTTT
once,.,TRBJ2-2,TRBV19,CASLETRRGGGELFF,TGTGCCAGTCTTGAGACCCGGCGGGGAGGCGGGGAGCTGTTTTTT
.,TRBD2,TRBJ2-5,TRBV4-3,CASSQDRGLVLETQYF,TGCGCCAGCAGCCAAGATCGGGGACTAGTACTAGAGACCCAGTACTTC
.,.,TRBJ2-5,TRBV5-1,CASSLIPQGTQETQYF,TGCGCCAGCAGCCTAATACCACAGGGCACCCAAGAGACCCAGTACTTC
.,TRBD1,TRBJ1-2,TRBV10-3,CAISGRTGFQPGDGYTF,TGTGCCATAAGCGGTAGGACAGGGTTCCAACCGGGAGATGGCTACACCTTC
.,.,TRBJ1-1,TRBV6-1,CASSETEQNTEAFF,TGTGCCAGCAGTGAAACCGAGCAGAACACTGAAGCTTTCTTT
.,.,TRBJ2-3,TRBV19,CATKRGASLADTQYF,TGTGCCACCAAAAGGGGGGCTAGCTTGGCAGATACGCAGTATTTT
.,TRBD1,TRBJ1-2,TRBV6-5,CASSRQGNYGYTF,TGTGCCAGCAGCCGACAGGGGAACTATGGCTACACCTTC
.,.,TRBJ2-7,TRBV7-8,CASSARTATYEQYF,TGTGCCAGCAGTGCGCGGACGGCGACCTACGAGCAGTACTTC
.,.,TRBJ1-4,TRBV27,CASRARAGLEKLFF,TGTGCCAGCAGGGCCAGGGCAGGACTTGAAAAACTGTTTTTT
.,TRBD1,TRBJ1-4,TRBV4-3,CASSQARQGIEKLFF,TGCGCCAGCAGCCAAGCCCGACAGGGGATTGAAAAACTGTTTTTT
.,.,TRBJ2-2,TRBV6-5,CASSPAGGPIGELFF,TGTGCCAGCAGCCCAGCCGGGGGGCCTATCGGGGAGCTGTTTTTT
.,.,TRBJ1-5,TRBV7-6,CASSYSPGGNQPQHF,TGTGCCAGCAGCTATAGTCCGGGGGGCAATCAGCCCCAGCATTTT
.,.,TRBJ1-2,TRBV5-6,CASSLWRVNYGYTF,TGTGCCAGCAGCTTATGGAGGGTTAACTATGGCTACACCTTC
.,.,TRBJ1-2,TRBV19,CASSMAPDGGLGYTF,TGTGCCAGTAGTATGGCCCCGGATGGGGGCCTTGGCTACACCTTC
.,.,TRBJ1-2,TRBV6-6,CASGPREGSYGYTF,TGTGCCAGCGGGCCAAGGGAAGGGAGCTATGGCTACACCTTC
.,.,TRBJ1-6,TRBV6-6,CASRLAGGSYNSPLHF,TGTGCCAGCAGACTAGCGGGCGGCTCCTATAATTCACCCCTCCACTTT
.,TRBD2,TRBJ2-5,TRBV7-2,CASSLLAEQETQYF,TGTGCCAGCAGCCTACTAGCGGAGCAAGAGACCCAGTACTTC
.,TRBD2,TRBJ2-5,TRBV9,CASSPETSRETQYF,TGTGCCAGCAGCCCAGAGACTAGCCGGGAGACCCAGTACTTC
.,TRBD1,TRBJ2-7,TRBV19,CASTKGGTGVYEQYF,TGTGCCAGTACCAAAGGGGGGACAGGGGTTTACGAGCAGTACTTC
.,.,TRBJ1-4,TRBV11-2,CASSTGSESNEKLFF,TGTGCCAGCAGTACAGGGTCGGAGTCTAATGAAAAACTGTTTTTT
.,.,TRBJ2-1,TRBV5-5,CASSRWNEQFF,TGTGCCAGCAGTCGATGGAATGAGCAGTTCTTC
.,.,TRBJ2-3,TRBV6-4,CASSDEPGLDTQYF,TGTGCCAGCAGTGACGAACCGGGCTTAGATACGCAGTATTTT
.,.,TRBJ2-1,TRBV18,CASSLLGHNEQFF,TGTGCCAGCTCACTACTCGGACACAATGAGCAGTTCTTC
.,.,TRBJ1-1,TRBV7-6,CASSFGGMNTEAFF,TGTGCCAGCAGCTTTGGGGGGATGAACACTGAAGCTTTCTTT